This TCR beta chain was documented in a study of blood T cell repertoires in COVID-19. Study information: The analysed material was cDNA or gDNA that came from T cells, B-cell-depleted T cells, or PBMCs.

This CDR3 is 14 amino acids long. V was clipped by 5 bases and J by 0 bases, with 10 bases between them. CDR1 and CDR2 from the germline V gene are MNHEY and SMNVEV (reference sequence). How the authors handled the data: Quantification of nucleated cells was approximated via reference gene primer amplification. TCRdb keeps only in-frame clones here, not all; method: immunoSEQ multiplex PCR. The DNA was the basis for D and trimming; V, J and clone size are from that table. The sample includes under 30,000 clones, roughly nine tenths seen only once; the top ten take about a tenth. V gene TRBV27 combines with J gene TRBJ1-1; TRBD1 might be the D (6 bases). The sample was peripheral blood. The TCR was taken from a human donor in a cohort sampled during active COVID-19. This chain's CDR3 is CASSRGGLNTEAFF. The CDR3, as DNA: TGTGCCAGCAGTAGGGGGGGCTTGAACACTGAAGCTTTCTTT.